What follows is one T cell receptor beta chain and its context. Its target is unknown. Between the trimmed V and J ends, which lost 6 bases and 0 bases, there was a span of 15 bases. This CDR3 is built from 14 residues. Germline CDR1 and CDR2: SQVTM and ANQGSEA. Profiling relied on immunoSEQ multiplex PCR, and the TCRdb table lists in-frame clones only, not all of them. The profile covers 51,000 or so clones, with about 94% appearing a single time and roughly 3% taken by the ten largest. The data were taken from a study of T cell therapy after organ transplantation. Turning to the study itself: Across 2 to 6 intravenous infusions, patients got a median of 1.92 x 10^8 CMV-specific T cells.

General study points: Poor CD8+ T cell yield may explain few expansions in nonresponders.

Specimen: CD8+ T cells from blood, collected before autologous CMV-specific T cell therapy. The V gene is TRBV29-1, the J gene TRBJ2-7; maybe TRBD1 (5 bases). This clonotype was obtained from a human patient who had received a solid organ transplant and had CMV disease. This chain's CDR3 is CSVPGQASSYEQYF. For the CDR3, the DNA is TGCAGCGTCCCAGGGCAGGCCAGCTCCTACGAGCAGTACTTC.